A selection of T cell receptor beta chains follows, all from one sample in a study of blood T cell repertoires in COVID-19. Assay: immunoSEQ multiplex PCR; the TCRdb copy retains only in-frame clones and omits some. Of 50,000 to 70,000 clones in the sample, about 91% are singletons; the top ten hold 4.8%. Source material: peripheral blood. The origin of the receptors is a man in his fifties or sixties with acute or convalescent COVID-19. CDR3s include the opening cysteine and the closing phenylalanine or tryptophan. Each record gives: D gene, V gene, J gene, clone size, CDR3 DNA, CDR3 protein. A D gene is named only where the DNA matches it firmly. Only some rows state a clone size, as once, few, many or a class for expanded clones.

TRBD1,TRBV28,TRBJ1-5,NA,TGTGCCAGCAGTTTGACAGGGGGCTATAGCAATCAGCCCCAGCATTTT,CASSLTGGYSNQPQHF
NA,TRBV7-6,TRBJ2-1,NA,TGTGCCAGCAGCCCACTGCGGACTATGAGCTCCTACAATGAGCAGTTCTTC,CASSPLRTMSSYNEQFF
TRBD1,TRBV20-1,TRBJ1-2,NA,TGCAGTGCTAGTATCCAGGGGGCATATGGCTACACCTTC,CSASIQGAYGYTF
NA,TRBV19,TRBJ2-4,NA,TGTGCCAGTAGTAAACAGGGTAATGCGGCCAAAAACATTCAGTACTTC,CASSKQGNAAKNIQYF
NA,TRBV6-5,TRBJ1-2,NA,TGTGCCAGCAGGCCCGGGGAAAGGACTAATTATGGCTACACCTTC,CASRPGERTNYGYTF
TRBD2,TRBV27,TRBJ2-1,NA,TGTGCCAGCAACGAGCGGGGTTCCTACAATGAGCAGTTCTTC,CASNERGSYNEQFF
TRBD2,TRBV24-1,TRBJ2-1,NA,TGTGCCACCCTGGGGAGGGAGAATGAGCAGTTCTTC,CATLGRENEQFF
NA,TRBV19,TRBJ1-4,NA,TGTGCCAGTAGTCTGCGGGGGAGTGAAAAACTGTTTTTT,CASSLRGSEKLFF
NA,TRBV7-3,TRBJ1-2,NA,TGTGCCAGCAGCCCCCGAACCGGGTCTCACTATGGCTACACCTTC,CASSPRTGSHYGYTF
NA,TRBV28,TRBJ2-2,few,TGTGCCAGCAGTTTATTCGGGGGTACCGGGGAGCTGTTTTTT,CASSLFGGTGELFF
NA,TRBV7-2,TRBJ2-7,once,TGTGCCAGCAGCTTAGTTGCCAGGGGACACGAGCAGTACTTC,CASSLVARGHEQYF
NA,TRBV7-2,TRBJ2-7,NA,TGTGCCAGCAGCCTCGCACCGAGATCCTACGAGCAGTACTTC,CASSLAPRSYEQYF
NA,TRBV10-3,TRBJ1-1,NA,TGTGCCATCAGTGCCACAGGGATAGGTCGCACTGAAGCTTTCTTT,CAISATGIGRTEAFF
NA,TRBV7-2,TRBJ2-7,few,TGTGCCAGCAGCTTAATTGAGGACTTGGGGGAGCAGTACTTC,CASSLIEDLGEQYF
NA,TRBV7-3,TRBJ1-1,NA,TGTGCCAGCAGCTTACTAGCCAGCAAGAACACTGAAGCTTTCTTT,CASSLLASKNTEAFF
NA,TRBV12-3/TRBV12-4,TRBJ2-1,NA,TGTGCCAGCAGTGGCCAAAGTGAGCAGTTCTTC,CASSGQSEQFF
NA,TRBV11-3,TRBJ1-1,NA,TGTGCCAGCAGCTTAGGTCCAGGGGAGAGCACTGAAGCTTTCTTT,CASSLGPGESTEAFF
NA,TRBV24-1,TRBJ2-5,NA,TGTGCCACCAGTGATTTGCCGGGCCAGGGAGGAGAGACCCAGTACTTC,CATSDLPGQGGETQYF
TRBD1,TRBV7-3,TRBJ1-1,NA,TGTGCCAGCAGCGAGGGACAGGGTGAAGCTTTCTTT,CASSEGQGEAFF
TRBD1,TRBV25-1,TRBJ2-7,NA,TGTGCCAGCAGTCCACAGGGGAGACACGAGCAGTACTTC,CASSPQGRHEQYF
NA,TRBV7-2,TRBJ2-3,NA,TGTGCCAGCAGCTCCCGGGGTCGAGCGGGTACGACAGATACGCAGTATTTT,CASSSRGRAGTTDTQYF
TRBD2,TRBV5-5,TRBJ2-7,NA,TGTGCCAGCAGCGGTAGCGGGAGCGCGTACGAGCAGTACTTC,CASSGSGSAYEQYF
TRBD2,TRBV24-1,TRBJ2-1,NA,TGTGCCACCAGTGATGCCGGGCCGGGGGGGCGCAGGAATGAGCAGTTCTTC,CATSDAGPGGRRNEQFF
TRBD2,TRBV7-9,TRBJ2-7,NA,TGTGCCAGCAGCTTTCCCCCGGAGACTAGCGGGAGACGCGAGCAGTACTTC,CASSFPPETSGRREQYF
TRBD2,TRBV7-2,TRBJ2-1,once,TGTGCCAGCAGCGTAACTAGCGGGCCTTACAATGAGCAGTTCTTC,CASSVTSGPYNEQFF
TRBD2,TRBV5-1,TRBJ2-1,NA,TGCGCCACCACAAAACTAGCGGGATCGGCAGGGAATGAGCAGTTCTTC,CATTKLAGSAGNEQFF